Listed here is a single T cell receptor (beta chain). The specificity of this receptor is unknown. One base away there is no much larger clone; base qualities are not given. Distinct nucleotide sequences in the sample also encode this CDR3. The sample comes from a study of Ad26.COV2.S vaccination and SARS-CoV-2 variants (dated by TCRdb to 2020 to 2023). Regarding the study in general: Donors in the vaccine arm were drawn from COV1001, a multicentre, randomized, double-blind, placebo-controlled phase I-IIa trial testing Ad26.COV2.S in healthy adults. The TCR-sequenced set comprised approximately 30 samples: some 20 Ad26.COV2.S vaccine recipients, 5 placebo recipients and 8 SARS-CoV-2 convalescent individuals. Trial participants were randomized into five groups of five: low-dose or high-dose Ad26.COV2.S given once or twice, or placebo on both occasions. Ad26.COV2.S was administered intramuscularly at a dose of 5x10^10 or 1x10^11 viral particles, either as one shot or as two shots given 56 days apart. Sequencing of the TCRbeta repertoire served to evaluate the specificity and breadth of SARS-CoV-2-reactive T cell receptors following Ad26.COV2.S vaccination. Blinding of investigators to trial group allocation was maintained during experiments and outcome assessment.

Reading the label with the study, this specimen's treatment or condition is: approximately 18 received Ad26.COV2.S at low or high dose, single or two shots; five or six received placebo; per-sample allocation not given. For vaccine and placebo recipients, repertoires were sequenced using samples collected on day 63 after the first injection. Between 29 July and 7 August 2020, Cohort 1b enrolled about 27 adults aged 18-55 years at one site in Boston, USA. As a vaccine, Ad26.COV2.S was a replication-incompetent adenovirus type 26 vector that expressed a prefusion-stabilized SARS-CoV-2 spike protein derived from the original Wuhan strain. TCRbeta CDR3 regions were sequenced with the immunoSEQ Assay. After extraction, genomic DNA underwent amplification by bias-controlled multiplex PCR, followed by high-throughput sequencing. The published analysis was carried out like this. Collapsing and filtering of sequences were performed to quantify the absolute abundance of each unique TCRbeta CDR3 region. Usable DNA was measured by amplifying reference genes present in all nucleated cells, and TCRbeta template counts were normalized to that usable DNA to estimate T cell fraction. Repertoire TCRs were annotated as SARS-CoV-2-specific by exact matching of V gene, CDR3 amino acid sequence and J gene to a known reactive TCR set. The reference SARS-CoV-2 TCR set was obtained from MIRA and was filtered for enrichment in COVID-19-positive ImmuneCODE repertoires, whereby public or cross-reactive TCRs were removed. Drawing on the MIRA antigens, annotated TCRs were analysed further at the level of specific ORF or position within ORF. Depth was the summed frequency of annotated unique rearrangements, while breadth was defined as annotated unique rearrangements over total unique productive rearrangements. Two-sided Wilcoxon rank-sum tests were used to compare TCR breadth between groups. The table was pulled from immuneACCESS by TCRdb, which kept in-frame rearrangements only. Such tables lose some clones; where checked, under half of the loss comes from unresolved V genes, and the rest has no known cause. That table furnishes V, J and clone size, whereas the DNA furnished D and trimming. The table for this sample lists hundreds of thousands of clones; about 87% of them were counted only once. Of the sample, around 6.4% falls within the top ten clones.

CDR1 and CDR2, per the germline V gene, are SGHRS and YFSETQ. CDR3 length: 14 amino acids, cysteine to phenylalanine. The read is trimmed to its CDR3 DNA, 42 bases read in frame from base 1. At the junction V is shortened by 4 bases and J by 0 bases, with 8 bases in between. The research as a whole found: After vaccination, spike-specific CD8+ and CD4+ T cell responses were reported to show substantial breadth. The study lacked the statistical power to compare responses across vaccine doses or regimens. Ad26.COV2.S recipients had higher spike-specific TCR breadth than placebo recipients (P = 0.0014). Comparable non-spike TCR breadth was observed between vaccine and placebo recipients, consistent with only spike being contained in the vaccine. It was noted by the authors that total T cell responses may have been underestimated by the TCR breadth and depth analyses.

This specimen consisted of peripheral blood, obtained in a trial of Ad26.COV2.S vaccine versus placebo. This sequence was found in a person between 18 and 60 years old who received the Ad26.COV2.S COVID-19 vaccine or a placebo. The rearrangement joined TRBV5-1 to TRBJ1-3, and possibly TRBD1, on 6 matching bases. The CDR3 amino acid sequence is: CASSPDSSGNTIYF. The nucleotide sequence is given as TGCGCCAGCAGCCCGGACAGCTCTGGAAACACCATATATTTT.